This record covers a single T cell receptor beta chain. As yet, its antigen is unknown. The sorted Tregs were CD4+CD25+CD127-/low cells. Germline trimming cut 5 bases from V and 8 bases from J; bases unmatched to any gene: 10. The CDR3 has 14 amino acids. Findings of the study overall: Under 2.2% of tumor Treg sequences matched blood Tregs or memory cells. Tumor Treg TCRs overlapped most with tumor naive CD4+ cells.

TRBV12-4/TRBJ1-2 clonotypes were amplified with adaptor-ligated barcode primers. TCRdb analysed the multiplex PCR reads with MiXCR anew, one entry per CDR3 protein. This table holds about 650 distinct CDR3 sequences, 3% to 4% found once. This chain links TRBV12-3 or TRBV12-4 with TRBJ1-2, with 8 bases fitting TRBD1. The sequence derives from a female donor with breast cancer. The sample was Tregs sorted from blood. The CDR3 DNA reads TGTGCCAGCAGTCGACAGGGGCGCCGGGCCGGCTACACCTTC. It codes for CASSRQGRRAGYTF.